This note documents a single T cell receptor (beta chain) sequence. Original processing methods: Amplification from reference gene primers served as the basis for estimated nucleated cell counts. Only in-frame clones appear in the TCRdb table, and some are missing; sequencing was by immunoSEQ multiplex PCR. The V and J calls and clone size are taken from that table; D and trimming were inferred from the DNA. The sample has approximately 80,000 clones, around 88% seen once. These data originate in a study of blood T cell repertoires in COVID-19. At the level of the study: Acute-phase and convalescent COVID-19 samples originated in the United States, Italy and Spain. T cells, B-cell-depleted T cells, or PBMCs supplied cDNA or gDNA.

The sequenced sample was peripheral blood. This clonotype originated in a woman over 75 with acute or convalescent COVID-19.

CDR3 coding DNA: TGTGCCAGCAGCCTACGACAGAGCACCGGGGAGCTGTTTTTT. Amino acids: CASSLRQSTGELFF. The chain combines TRBV7-2 with TRBJ2-2; D might be TRBD1 (5 bases). CDR3 size: 14 residues. Germline V lookup: CDR1 SGHTA, CDR2 FQGNSA. V gave up 5 bases and J gave up 4 bases, with 11 bases separating them.